These T cell receptor beta chains were read from a single sample in a study of cytomegalovirus exposure and HLA in healthy donors. The protocol was immunoSEQ multiplex PCR, while the TCRdb copy is restricted to in-frame clones and leaves out a portion. This sample yields tens of thousands of clones, of which approximately 80% are seen a single time; approximately 3.9% belongs to the top ten. The source material was PBMCs. These receptors were obtained from a middle-aged man in good health and CMV-seronegative. The CDR3 runs from the conserved cysteine through the conserved F or W. Each record gives: clone size, J gene, V gene, D gene, CDR3 length, CDR3 protein, CDR3 DNA. The D gene is left open where the match is weak. Only part of the rows carry a size: once, few, many, or a class if the clone is expanded.

clone_size: .
j_call: TRBJ2-1
v_call: TRBV6-5
d_call: TRBD2
cdr3_length: 15
cdr3_aa: CASSYGLAGPNEQFF
cdr3_nt: TGTGCCAGCAGTTACGGACTAGCGGGCCCGAATGAGCAGTTCTTC

clone_size: .
j_call: TRBJ2-2
v_call: TRBV28
d_call: .
cdr3_length: 17
cdr3_aa: CASSQRSGFANTGELFF
cdr3_nt: TGTGCCAGCAGCCAGAGATCAGGGTTCGCGAACACCGGGGAGCTGTTTTTT

clone_size: .
j_call: TRBJ2-1
v_call: TRBV2
d_call: .
cdr3_length: 15
cdr3_aa: CASRPSGLILNEQFF
cdr3_nt: TGTGCCAGCAGACCCTCGGGACTGATCTTGAATGAGCAGTTCTTC

clone_size: .
j_call: TRBJ2-1
v_call: TRBV2
d_call: .
cdr3_length: 14
cdr3_aa: CASSEQGISNEQFF
cdr3_nt: TGTGCCAGCAGTGAACAGGGGATAAGCAATGAGCAGTTCTTC

clone_size: .
j_call: TRBJ2-7
v_call: TRBV7-6
d_call: TRBD1
cdr3_length: 15
cdr3_aa: CASSRGQGTSYEQYF
cdr3_nt: TGTGCCAGCAGTCGAGGACAGGGGACCTCCTACGAGCAGTACTTC

clone_size: .
j_call: TRBJ2-1
v_call: TRBV6-5
d_call: TRBD2
cdr3_length: 15
cdr3_aa: CASSHGTSLGNEQFF
cdr3_nt: TGTGCCAGCAGTCACGGGACTAGCCTTGGGAATGAGCAGTTCTTC

clone_size: .
j_call: TRBJ2-7
v_call: TRBV7-9
d_call: TRBD2
cdr3_length: 15
cdr3_aa: CAIVGTSGRAYEQYF
cdr3_nt: TGTGCCATCGTGGGGACTAGCGGGCGAGCCTACGAGCAGTACTTC

clone_size: .
j_call: TRBJ2-1
v_call: TRBV19
d_call: TRBD2
cdr3_length: 14
cdr3_aa: CASSNSGSMGEQFF
cdr3_nt: TGTGCCAGTAGTAATAGCGGGAGTATGGGGGAGCAGTTCTTC

clone_size: .
j_call: TRBJ2-5
v_call: TRBV11-3
d_call: TRBD2
cdr3_length: 15
cdr3_aa: CASSRSGMYQETQYF
cdr3_nt: TGTGCCAGCAGCAGGAGCGGGATGTACCAAGAGACCCAGTACTTC

clone_size: .
j_call: TRBJ2-1
v_call: TRBV9
d_call: TRBD2
cdr3_length: 17
cdr3_aa: CASSPGTSGLTYNEQFF
cdr3_nt: TGTGCCAGCAGCCCCGGGACTAGCGGTCTCACCTACAATGAGCAGTTCTTC

clone_size: .
j_call: TRBJ1-2
v_call: TRBV2
d_call: .
cdr3_length: 12
cdr3_aa: CASSVQAYGYTF
cdr3_nt: TGTGCCAGCAGTGTCCAGGCCTATGGCTACACCTTC

clone_size: .
j_call: TRBJ2-1
v_call: TRBV4-2
d_call: TRBD2
cdr3_length: 16
cdr3_aa: CASSQASGASYNEQFF
cdr3_nt: TGTGCCAGCAGCCAAGCGAGCGGGGCGTCCTACAATGAGCAGTTCTTC

clone_size: .
j_call: TRBJ2-5
v_call: TRBV29-1
d_call: .
cdr3_length: 12
cdr3_aa: CSVGGTPGTQYF
cdr3_nt: TGCAGCGTTGGGGGGACTCCAGGGACCCAGTACTTC

clone_size: many
j_call: TRBJ2-1
v_call: TRBV5-8
d_call: TRBD2
cdr3_length: 18
cdr3_aa: CASSSPDGGSSLYNEQFF
cdr3_nt: TGTGCCAGCAGCTCACCAGATGGCGGGAGTTCCCTCTACAATGAGCAGTTCTTC

clone_size: once
j_call: TRBJ2-7
v_call: TRBV28
d_call: .
cdr3_length: 12
cdr3_aa: CATAGVSYEQYF
cdr3_nt: TGTGCCACCGCCGGGGTCTCCTACGAGCAGTACTTC

clone_size: .
j_call: TRBJ2-2
v_call: TRBV27
d_call: .
cdr3_length: 14
cdr3_aa: CASSLGELIGELFF
cdr3_nt: TGTGCCAGCAGTTTAGGGGAGCTTATCGGGGAGCTGTTTTTT